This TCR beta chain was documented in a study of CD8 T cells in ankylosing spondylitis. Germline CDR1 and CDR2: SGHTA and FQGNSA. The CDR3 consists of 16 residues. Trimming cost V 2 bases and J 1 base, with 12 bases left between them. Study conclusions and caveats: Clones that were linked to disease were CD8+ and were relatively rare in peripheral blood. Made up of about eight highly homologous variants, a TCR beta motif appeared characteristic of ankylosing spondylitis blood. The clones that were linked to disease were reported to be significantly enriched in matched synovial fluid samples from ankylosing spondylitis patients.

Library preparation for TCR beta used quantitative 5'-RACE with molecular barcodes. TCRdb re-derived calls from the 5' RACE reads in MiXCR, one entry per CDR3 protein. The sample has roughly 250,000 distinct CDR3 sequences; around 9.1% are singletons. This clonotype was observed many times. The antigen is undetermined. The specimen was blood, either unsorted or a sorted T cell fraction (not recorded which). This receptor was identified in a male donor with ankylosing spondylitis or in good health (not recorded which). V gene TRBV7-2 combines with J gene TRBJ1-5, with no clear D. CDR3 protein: CASSLREGRSNQPQHF. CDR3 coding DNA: TGTGCCAGCAGCTTAAGGGAGGGCAGGAGCAATCAGCCCCAGCATTTT.